This entry concerns a single T cell receptor (beta chain). The antigen is unknown. The data derive from a study of cytomegalovirus exposure and HLA in healthy donors. Findings and limits, study-wide: High sensitivity and specificity were reportedly achieved when the classifier diagnosed cytomegalovirus status. Subsequent analysis revealed that first-cohort TCR clusters tended to co-occur in the 120 or so validation repertoires. Cytomegalovirus association was listed for approximately 160 TCR beta chains. In vitro checks showed that a few CMV-associated chains really do target CMV antigens.

Only in-frame clones appear in the TCRdb table, and some are missing; sequencing was by immunoSEQ multiplex PCR. The profile shows about 78,000 clones, less than 96% of them singletons. This CDR3 has 14 amino acids. Losses at the gene ends were 3 bases for V and 4 bases for J; bases not matched to a gene: 2. The germline CDR1 and CDR2 sequences are MGHRA and YSYEKL. The clonotype originates from a man aged 18 to 30 in good health and CMV-seropositive. J is TRBJ1-1 and V is TRBV4-1; 10 positions match TRBD1. The source material was PBMCs. The chain's CDR3 is CASSQGQGSTEAFF. For the CDR3, the DNA is TGCGCCAGCAGCCAGGGACAGGGGAGCACTGAAGCTTTCTTT.